There are many counts of the clone carrying this T cell receptor (beta chain). Each individual donor underwent a draw of about 9.1 milliliters of peripheral blood. Germline CDR1 reads DFQATT; CDR2 reads SNEGSKA (reference sequence). V was clipped by 6 bases and J by 2 bases, with 15 bases between them. The CDR3 runs 14 residues. A second PCR, run for about 7 to 11 cycles, used a sample-barcoded 5' primer plus a J-beta primer mix. TCRdb recomputed calls from the 5' RACE reads with MiXCR, one row per CDR3 protein. The sample holds around 1.1 million distinct CDR3 sequences, roughly two fifths seen once. This record comes from a study of blood T cells in healthy people across ages.

The origin of this receptor is a man aged 18 to 29 in good health. Sequencing was performed on blood. The chain combines TRBV20-1 with TRBJ2-3; D may be TRBD1 or TRBD2 (5 bases each). The CDR3 DNA reads TGCAGTGCCCCCCCAGGGACCACCACAGATACGCAGTATTTT. Residues: CSAPPGTTTDTQYF.